This T cell receptor beta chain was identified in a study of spatial heterogeneity in lung cancer. The table lists this clonotype with many counts. Indicated time point: blood at routine non-recurrence follow-up after resection. One entry per CDR3 protein, called by TCRdb with MiXCR from the 5' RACE reads. The table has over 45,000 distinct CDR3 sequences, 12% seen once. The sequences come from PBMCs, collected at follow-up. This receptor was identified in a male donor with early-stage non-small cell lung cancer.

The CDR3 DNA reads as TGTGCCAGCAGCTTAACCGGGGGCCCAGATACGCAGTATTTT. Translation: CASSLTGGPDTQYF. The chain is built from TRBV7-2 and TRBJ2-3; either TRBD1 or TRBD2 may supply D (6 bases each). The CDR3 extends over 14 amino acids. CDR1 and CDR2 from the germline V gene are SGHTA and FQGNSA. Trimming removed 2 bases from V and 4 bases from J, with 10 bases in between.